This entry features one T cell receptor (beta chain) sequence. Its matching antigen is unknown. This entry belongs to a study of T-cell memory formation after mild COVID-19. Study-level points and caveats: Day 15 to 85 contracting clones showed balanced CD4/CD8; day 15 to 37 expanders favored CD4+.

TCRdb re-called the 5' RACE reads through MiXCR, storing one row per CDR3 protein. The repertoire holds some 450,000 distinct CDR3 sequences, about a sixth seen once, with roughly 21% in the top ten. The V and J ends lost 6 bases and 6 bases respectively, with 15 bases between them. CDR1 and CDR2 from the germline V gene are SQVTM and ANQGSEA. This CDR3 comprises 13 residues. Sequencing was carried out using PBMCs or a T cell subset sorted from them (not recorded which). The V gene is TRBV29-1, the J gene TRBJ2-1; D is possibly TRBD1 or TRBD2 (7 bases each). This TCR was recovered from a young man who had mild COVID-19 (a few samples of this study predate the infection). Cell type and time point are not known. The CDR3, as DNA: TGCAGCGTGACAGGGCGGGGGACCAATGAGCAGTTCTTC. Translated, it gives CSVTGRGTNEQFF.